The 6 T cell receptor beta chains listed next were all sequenced from one sample in a study of cytomegalovirus exposure and HLA in healthy donors. 13 Jbeta primers and 60 Vbeta primers were used for the PCR. Sequenced by immunoSEQ multiplex PCR; TCRdb stores in-frame clones only, minus some. The top ten hold approximately 15% of the sample, which has 95,000 to 100,000 clones, over 65% seen once. The sequenced sample was PBMCs. Receptors were obtained from a man between 60 and 75 years old in good health and CMV-seropositive.

The chain combines TRBV11-2 with TRBJ2-4; D unclear. The CDR3 covers 11 residues. CDR1 and CDR2 (germline): SGHAT, FQNNGV. Trimming cost V 1 base and J 13 bases, with 8 bases left between them. CDR3 DNA: TGTGCCAGCAGCTTAGGGGTTAGCCAGTACTTC. As protein: CASSLGVSQYF.

The V and J genes are TRBV29-1 and TRBJ1-1; D ambiguous. CDR3 length: 11 amino acids. V shed 3 bases and J shed 11 bases, with 13 bases lying between them. CDR1 is SQVTM and CDR2 is ANQGSEA in the germline V gene. CDR3 residues: CSVEIRIGAFF. In nucleotides, the CDR3 is TGCAGCGTTGAGATCCGAATCGGGGCTTTCTTT.

The chain uses TRBV5-1 and TRBJ1-6, with 7 bases lining up with TRBD1. The length of the CDR3 is 15 residues. Germline lookup yields CDR1 SGHRS and CDR2 YFSETQ. The V segment lost 0 bases and the J segment 11 bases; nucleotides outside the gene matches: 8. The CDR3 sequence: CASSLEGAARAPLHF. For the CDR3, the DNA is TGCGCCAGCAGCTTGGAGGGGGCAGCACGGGCACCCCTCCACTTT. Complete variable domain (other parts from reference TRBV5-1 and TRBJ1-6): KAGVTQTPRYLIKTRGQQVTLSCSPISGHRSVSWYQQTPGQGLQFLFEYFSETQRNKGNFPGRFSGRQFSNSRSEMNVSTLELGDSALYLCASSLEGAARAPLHFGNGTRLTVT.

This clone has a handful of counts. The gene calls are TRBV7-9 and TRBJ2-4, with TRBD1 matching 9 bases. Germline loops: CDR1 SEHNR, CDR2 FQNEAQ (reference sequence). The CDR3 totals 16 residues. Trimming removed 2 bases from V and 9 bases from J; junction bases left unmatched: 11. The CDR3 loop is CASSLPGQGPGGIQYF. CDR3 in DNA: TGTGCCAGCAGCTTACCGGGACAGGGCCCTGGGGGCATTCAGTACTTC.

This sequence joins TRBV29-1 and TRBJ1-5; D is ambiguous. The CDR3 runs to 13 residues. Germline V gene data show CDR1 as SQVTM and CDR2 as ANQGSEA. V lost 1 base, J lost 6 bases, and 10 bases lay in between. The CDR3 DNA reads TGCAGCGTTGAAGGCCGGGAAGGTCAGCCCCAGCATTTT. This codes for CSVEGREGQPQHF.

The CDR3: CATSSGGPVDTQYF. The CDR3 bases are TGTGCCACTTCTAGCGGGGGGCCAGTAGATACGCAGTATTTT. The chain carries TRBV10-3 and TRBJ2-3, with 11 bases aligning to TRBD2. V lost 10 bases to trimming and J lost 5 bases; unmatched junction nucleotides: 8. The CDR3 length is 14 residues. Germline lookup yields CDR1 ENHRY and CDR2 SYGVKD.